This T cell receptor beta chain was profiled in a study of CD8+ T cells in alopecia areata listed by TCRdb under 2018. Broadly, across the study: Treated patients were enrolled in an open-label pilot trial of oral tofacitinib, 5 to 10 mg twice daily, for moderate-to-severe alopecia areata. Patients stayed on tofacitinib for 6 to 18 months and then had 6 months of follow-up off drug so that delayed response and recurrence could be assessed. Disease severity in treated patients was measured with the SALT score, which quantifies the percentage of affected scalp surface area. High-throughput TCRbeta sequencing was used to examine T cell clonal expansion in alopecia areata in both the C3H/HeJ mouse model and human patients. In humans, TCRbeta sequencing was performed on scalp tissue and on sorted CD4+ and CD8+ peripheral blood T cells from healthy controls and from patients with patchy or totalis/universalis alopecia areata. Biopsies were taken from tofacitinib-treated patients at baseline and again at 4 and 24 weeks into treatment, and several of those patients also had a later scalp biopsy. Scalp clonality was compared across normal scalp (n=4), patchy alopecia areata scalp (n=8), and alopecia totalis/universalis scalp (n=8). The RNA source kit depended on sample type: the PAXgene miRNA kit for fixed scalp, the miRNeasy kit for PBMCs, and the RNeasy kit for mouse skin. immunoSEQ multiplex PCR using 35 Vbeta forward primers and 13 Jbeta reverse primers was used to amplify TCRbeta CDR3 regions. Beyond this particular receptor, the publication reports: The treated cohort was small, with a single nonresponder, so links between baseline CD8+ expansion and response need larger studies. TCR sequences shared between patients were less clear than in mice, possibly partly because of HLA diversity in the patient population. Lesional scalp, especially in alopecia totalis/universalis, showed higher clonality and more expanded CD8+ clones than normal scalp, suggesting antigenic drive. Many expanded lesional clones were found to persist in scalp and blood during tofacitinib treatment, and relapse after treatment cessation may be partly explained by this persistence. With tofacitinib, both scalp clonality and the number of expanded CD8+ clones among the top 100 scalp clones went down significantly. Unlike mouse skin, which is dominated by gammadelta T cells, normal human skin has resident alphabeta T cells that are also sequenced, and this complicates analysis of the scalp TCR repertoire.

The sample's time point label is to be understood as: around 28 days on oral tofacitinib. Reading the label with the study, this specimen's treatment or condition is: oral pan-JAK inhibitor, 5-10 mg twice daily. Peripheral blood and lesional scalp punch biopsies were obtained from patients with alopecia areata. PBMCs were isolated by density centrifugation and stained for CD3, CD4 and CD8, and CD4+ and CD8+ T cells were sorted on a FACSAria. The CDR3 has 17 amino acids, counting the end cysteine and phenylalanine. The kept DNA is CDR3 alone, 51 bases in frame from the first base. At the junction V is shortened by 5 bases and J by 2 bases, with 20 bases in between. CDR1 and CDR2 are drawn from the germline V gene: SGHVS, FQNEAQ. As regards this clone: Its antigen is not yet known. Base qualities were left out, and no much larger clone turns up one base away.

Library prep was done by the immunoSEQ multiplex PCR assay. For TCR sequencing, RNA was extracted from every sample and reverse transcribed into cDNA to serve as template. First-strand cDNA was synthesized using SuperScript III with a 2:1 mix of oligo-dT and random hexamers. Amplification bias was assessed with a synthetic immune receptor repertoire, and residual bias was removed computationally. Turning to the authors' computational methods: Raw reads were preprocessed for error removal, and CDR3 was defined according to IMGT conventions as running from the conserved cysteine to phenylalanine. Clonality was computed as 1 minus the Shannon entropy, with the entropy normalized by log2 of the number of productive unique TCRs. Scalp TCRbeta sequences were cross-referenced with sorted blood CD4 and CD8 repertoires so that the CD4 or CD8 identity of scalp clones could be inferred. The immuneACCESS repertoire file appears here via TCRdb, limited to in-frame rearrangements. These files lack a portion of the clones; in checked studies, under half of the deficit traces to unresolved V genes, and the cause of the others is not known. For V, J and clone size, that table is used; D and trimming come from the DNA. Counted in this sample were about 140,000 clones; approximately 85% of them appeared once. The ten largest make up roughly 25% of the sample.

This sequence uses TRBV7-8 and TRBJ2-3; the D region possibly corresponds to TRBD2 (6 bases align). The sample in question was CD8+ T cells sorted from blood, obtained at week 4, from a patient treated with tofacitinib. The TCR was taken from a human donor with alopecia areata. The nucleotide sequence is TGTGCCAGCAGCACGAGCAGTATACTAGCAAACACAGATACGCAGTATTTT. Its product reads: CASSTSSILANTDTQYF.